This TCR beta chain came from a study of regulatory T cells in long-lasting Graves disease. With iRepertoire HTBI primers and Arm-PCR of CDR3 regions, TCR beta libraries were built. Using its own MiXCR run on the multiplex PCR reads, TCRdb lists one record per CDR3 protein. The table lists 350,000 to 400,000 distinct CDR3 sequences, 15% to 20% of them singletons. The CDR3 contains 15 residues. J was trimmed by 4 bases and V by 4 bases; bases with no gene match: 7. Looked up from germline, CDR1 is SGHDN and CDR2 is FVKESK. The time point is: newly diagnosed GD, antithyroid drugs for less than 3 months. The TCR library used RNA extracted from PBMCs. These data are also associated with another study on T cells in Graves' hyperthyroidism and ophthalmopathy. That study adds: Using the HTBI primer set, a first-round RT-PCR was run on the TCR CDR3.

Sample: peripheral blood mononuclear cells (PBMCs), taken at new diagnosis, from a patient treated with antithyroid drugs. The sequence was collected from a woman aged 18-35 years with Graves disease. The chain uses TRBV14 and TRBJ2-7; 10 bases align to TRBD1. The CDR3 loop is CASSPPRDRGYEQYF. The CDR3 nucleotides are TGTGCCAGCAGCCCGCCCCGGGACAGGGGTTACGAGCAGTACTTC.